This TCR beta chain came from a study of identical twins. Study results and caveats: Interpretation of the results relied on cross-sectional statistical analysis and not on following the same donors. Memory repertoires lacked the insertion deficit that abundant cord blood beta clonotypes showed. Beta out-of-frame sequences showed weaker excess sharing between twins.

One entry per CDR3 protein, called by TCRdb with MiXCR from the 5' RACE reads. The sample shows more than 600,000 distinct CDR3 sequences, roughly 18% of them seen only once. This clonotype was seen ten or more times. What it binds is not known. The CDR3 has 13 residues. Per the germline V gene, CDR1 is SGHDT and CDR2 is YYEEEE. V lost 7 bases and J lost 4; bases outside the gene matches: 7. These data are also associated with another study on T cells expressing NK-cell markers.

Sequenced material: PBMCs. This TCR came from a woman younger than 35 in good health. The chain has TRBV5-6 and TRBJ1-2; 7 positions match TRBD1. The CDR3 DNA reads as TGTGCCAGCCAGGGGGTTTCTGGCTATGGCTACACCTTC. Amino acids: CASQGVSGYGYTF.